The TCR beta chain described here comes from a study of cytomegalovirus exposure and HLA in healthy donors. As for the study in general: As released early, the data held about 85 million unique TCRs from HLA-typed donors.

PCR primers comprised 60 Vbeta and 13 Jbeta primers. The data were produced by immunoSEQ multiplex PCR, yet TCRdb's version contains in-frame clones alone and is incomplete. The table shows 110,000 to 150,000 clones, with around 80% occurring only once. As for this clone: The antigen is not known.

This CDR3 comprises 13 residues. The germline V gene has CDR1 LNHDA and CDR2 SQIVND (reference sequence). J gave up 7 bases and V 9 bases, and 9 bases lay outside the gene matches. General study points: Data from an earlier analysis indicated that most TCR beta V segments were productive either about 87% or about 30% of the time. A later analysis appeared to link common viral pathogens to several of the most significant clusters.

This chain links TRBV19 with TRBJ1-5; the match to TRBD1 covers 7 bases. Material for sequencing was PBMCs. The receptor was isolated from a man aged 35 to 55 in good health and CMV-seronegative. The CDR3 loop is CASNYRGQQPQHF. The CDR3, as DNA: TGTGCCAGCAACTACAGGGGTCAACAGCCCCAGCATTTT.